This entry lists 28 T cell receptor beta chains sequenced from one sample in a study of OX40 agonist ivuxolimab in advanced cancers. Some clones are missing from TCRdb's copy, which holds only in-frame ones; the method was immunoSEQ multiplex PCR. In the table there are around 100,000 clones, 85% to 95% of which are singletons. This material consisted of CD4+ or CD8+ T cells sorted from blood, taken in a trial of the OX40 agonist ivuxolimab. The receptors originated from an adult with an advanced solid tumor such as melanoma, head and neck, liver or kidney cancer.

The chain links TRBV5-4 to TRBJ2-1, with 9 bases aligning to TRBD2. This CDR3 comprises 15 residues. Germline V gene data show CDR1 as SGHNT and CDR2 as YYREEE (reference sequence). Unmatched junction bases numbered 6, after V lost 0 bases and J lost 8 bases. DNA for the CDR3: TGTGCCAGCAGCTTGGGATTAGCGGGAGAGGATGAGCAGTTCTTC. This encodes CASSLGLAGEDEQFF.

The chain links TRBV10-2 to TRBJ1-3; TRBD1 matches 8 bases. CDR3 length equals 14 residues. From germline, CDR1 is WSHSY and CDR2 SAAADI. Losses at the gene ends were 8 bases for V and 0 bases for J; bases not matched to a gene: 3. CDR3 DNA sequence: TGCGCCAGCGGGGGGACAGGCTCTGGAAACACCATATATTTT. Translation gives CASGGTGSGNTIYF.

The chain combines TRBV5-4 with TRBJ1-1; a weak D match, TRBD1 (6 bases). Germline V lookup: CDR1 SGHNT, CDR2 YYREEE (reference sequence). This CDR3 spans 16 amino acids. V lost 1 base and J lost 6, with 19 bases in between. The CDR3 sequence: CASSLPVKGVMAEAFF. In nucleotides, the CDR3 is TGTGCCAGCAGCTTGCCGGTGAAGGGGGTGATGGCTGAAGCTTTCTTT.

The chain uses TRBV11-2 and TRBJ1-3, with D possibly being TRBD1 (6 bases). The CDR3 is 13 amino acids. V lost 9 bases and J lost 8, with 17 bases in between. Germline CDR1 is SGHAT and CDR2 is FQNNGV. As DNA, the CDR3 is TGTGCCAGTACCCAAACAGGGAAGCACACCATATATTTT. Residues: CASTQTGKHTIYF.

The chain is built from TRBV25-1 and TRBJ1-1; 8 bases fit TRBD1. From germline, CDR1 is MGHDK and CDR2 SYGVNS. The CDR3 consists of 13 residues. V lost 7 bases, J lost 7 bases, and 8 bases stayed unmatched. This CDR3 is CASTDRGRGEAFF. The CDR3 nucleotides read TGTGCCAGCACCGACAGGGGACGCGGTGAAGCTTTCTTT. Drawing the rest from reference TRBV25-1 and TRBJ1-1, the complete variable domain is EADIYQTPRYLVIGTGKKITLECSQTMGHDKMYWYQQDPGMELHLIHYSYGVNSTEKGDLSSESTVSRIRTEHFPLTLESARPSHTSQYLCASTDRGRGEAFFGQGTRLTVV.

The chain recombines TRBV28 with TRBJ1-3; the D gene is possibly TRBD1 (6 bases). V was cut by 6 bases and J by 1 base, with 16 bases left in between. This CDR3 region has 16 residues. Germline CDR1 MDHEN, CDR2 SYDVKM. The CDR3 DNA follows: TGTGCCAGCAGCCCCCCCGGGGGCCGTTCTGGAAACACCATATATTTT. This codes for CASSPPGGRSGNTIYF.

This sequence joins TRBV4-2 and TRBJ1-4, with no clear D. With 0 bases removed from V and 4 bases from J, the gap between germline ends came to 6 bases. The CDR3 is 14 amino acids. Germline V gene data show CDR1 as LGHNA and CDR2 as YNFKEQ. The CDR3 nucleotides are TGTGCCAGCAGCCAAGAGTGGAATAATGAAAAACTGTTTTTT. It codes for CASSQEWNNEKLFF.

The rearrangement joins TRBV6-5 to TRBJ1-5, with TRBD1 identical over 9 bases. The CDR3 covers 15 residues. Trimming removed 6 bases from V and 4 bases from J; junction bases left unmatched: 7. The germline V gene has CDR1 MNHEY and CDR2 SVGAGI. In nucleotides, the CDR3 is TGTGCCAGCAGCAGAACAGGGGGCAGGAATCAGCCCCAGCATTTT. This codes for CASSRTGGRNQPQHF.

The chain carries TRBV9 and TRBJ2-3, with 9 bases matching TRBD1. The CDR3 is 14 amino acids. From germline, CDR1 is SGDLS and CDR2 YYNGEE. J gave up 5 bases and V 6 bases, and 7 bases lay outside the gene matches. Here the CDR3 reads CASTRDRVVDTQYF. As DNA, the CDR3 is TGTGCCAGCACCCGGGACAGGGTCGTAGATACGCAGTATTTT.

This clone showed up just once. The chain is built from TRBV29-1 and TRBJ1-1; the D is unclear. CDR1 and CDR2 from the germline V gene are SQVTM and ANQGSEA. The CDR3 consists of 11 residues. V was shortened by 8 bases and J by 6 bases, with 13 bases between the two germline ends. CDR3 nucleotide sequence: TGCAGCTCCCTGGTTTTCGCTGAAGCTTTCTTT. Amino acids: CSSLVFAEAFF.

The chain recombines TRBV30 with TRBJ1-5, with 7 bases fitting TRBD1. The CDR3 length is 14 residues. The V and J ends lost 1 base and 7 bases, in that order; junction bases with no gene match: 7. Germline V gene sequence: CDR1 GTSNPN, CDR2 SVGIG (reference sequence). This chain's CDR3 is CAWSAGQAGQPQHF. In DNA, the CDR3 is TGTGCCTGGAGTGCCGGACAGGCCGGCCAGCCCCAGCATTTT.

J is TRBJ1-3 and V is TRBV6-1; a weak D match, TRBD1 (5 bases). CDR1 and CDR2 from the germline V gene are MNHNS and SASEGT. V was shortened by 7 bases and J by 4 bases, with 14 bases between the two germline ends. The CDR3 is made up of 14 amino acids. The CDR3 DNA is TGTGCCAGCACCTTTGACAGCGGAGGAAACACCATATATTTT. Translation: CASTFDSGGNTIYF.

V gene TRBV5-1 combines with J gene TRBJ1-1; a weak D match, TRBD1 (6 bases). V gave up 7 bases and J gave up 4 bases, with 17 bases separating them. The CDR3 is 14 residues long. Germline V lookup: CDR1 SGHRS, CDR2 YFSETQ. The CDR3 reads CASSVGGASTEAFF. In DNA form, the CDR3 reads TGCGCCAGCTCAGTAGGGGGGGCAAGCACTGAAGCTTTCTTT.

This clone was seen a few times. The chain has TRBV28 and TRBJ1-2; D call uncertain. The V gene's germline CDR1 is MDHEN and CDR2 SYDVKM. The CDR3 length is 13 residues. V lost 5 bases and J 4 bases, leaving 11 bases between the germline ends. The CDR3 DNA sequence: TGTGCCAGCAGTCCCGGGATAAGCTATGGCTACACCTTC. Its translation: CASSPGISYGYTF.

The chain links TRBV5-6 to TRBJ1-2, with D possibly being TRBD1 (5 bases). The ends were cut back, 6 bases at V and 4 bases at J, with 19 bases in the middle. The CDR3 sequence is 15 residues long. Germline V gene lookup returns CDR1 SGHDT and CDR2 YYEEEE. The CDR3 DNA sequence: TGTGCCAGCACCCTCACTTGGGGGTCGGTCTATGGCTACACCTTC. Protein: CASTLTWGSVYGYTF.

The V call is TRBV28, the J call TRBJ1-5; 8 bases fit TRBD1. Losses at the gene ends were 7 bases for V and 1 base for J; bases not matched to a gene: 12. Germline assignment: CDR1 MDHEN and CDR2 SYDVKM. The CDR3 loop spans 17 amino acids. CDR3 DNA sequence: TGTGCCAGCATTCGCCGCTCGGGACAGGTCAGCAATCAGCCCCAGCATTTT. Translated, it gives CASIRRSGQVSNQPQHF.

This chain connects TRBV28 to TRBJ1-5; D call uncertain. Trimming cost V 2 bases and J 8 bases, with 19 bases left between them. Germline-derived CDR1 and CDR2 are MDHEN and SYDVKM. This CDR3 comprises 16 residues. In nucleotides, the CDR3 is TGTGCCAGCAGTTTACTGAATCCCCAATTATCTGAGCCCCAGCATTTT. It translates to CASSLLNPQLSEPQHF.

The chain uses TRBV7-3 and TRBJ2-5; possibly TRBD1 or TRBD2 for D (5 bases each). Trimming stripped 5 bases from V and 7 bases from J, with 20 bases between. The CDR3 has 15 amino acids. Germline CDR1 reads SGHTA; CDR2 reads FQGTGA. The CDR3 reads CASSPPGLRQGTQYF. The CDR3 nucleotides read TGTGCCAGCAGCCCCCCGGGGTTGAGGCAGGGGACCCAGTACTTC.

The chain couples TRBV6-5 to TRBJ2-3; D might be TRBD2 (6 bases). The V end lost 4 bases, the J end lost 5 bases, and 10 bases lay between the germline ends. The CDR3 is made up of 13 amino acids. CDR1 is MNHEY, CDR2 SVGAGI, per germline. The CDR3 DNA reads TGTGCCAGCAGTTCGCCCGGGGGAGATACGCAGTATTTT. This translates into CASSSPGGDTQYF.

The chain has TRBV28 and TRBJ1-2; TRBD1 matches at 7 bases. CDR3 size: 14 residues. Trimming at V came to 6 bases and at J to 4 bases, leaving 8 bases not matched to a gene. Germline CDR1 and CDR2: MDHEN and SYDVKM. CDR3 bases: TGTGCCAGCAGCCCAGGGGGGCCTCGCTATGGCTACACCTTC. Amino acids: CASSPGGPRYGYTF.

V is TRBV30 and J is TRBJ2-2; tentatively, D is TRBD1 (5 bases). The CDR3 loop spans 13 amino acids. CDR1 GTSNPN and CDR2 SVGIG come from the germline V gene (reference sequence). Trimming shortened V by 5 bases and J by 6 bases, and 13 bases separated the two germline ends. This chain's CDR3 is CAWQQGTAGELFF. The CDR3 bases are TGTGCCTGGCAGCAGGGTACGGCCGGGGAGCTGTTTTTT.

V and J are TRBV5-8 and TRBJ2-7; a possible D gene is TRBD2 (6 bases). The CDR3 sequence is 15 residues long. CDR1 and CDR2 (germline): SGHTS, YDEGEE. V was cut by 4 bases and J by 2 bases, with 16 bases left in between. Here the CDR3 DNA reads TGTGCCAGCAGCCCACTCGATGGGACTCCCTACGAGCAGTACTTC. Amino acids: CASSPLDGTPYEQYF.

DNA for the CDR3: TGTGCCTGGATTAAACCAGGGGGGCAAAATACGCAGTATTTT. As protein: CAWIKPGGQNTQYF. The chain carries TRBV30 and TRBJ2-3, with D maybe TRBD1 (7 bases). This CDR3 region has 14 residues. In germline, CDR1 is GTSNPN, CDR2 SVGIG (reference sequence). The germline V and J ends were trimmed by 4 bases and 7 bases, with 18 bases remaining between them.

The genes are TRBV18 and TRBJ2-1, with unresolved D. Trimming left V 2 bases short and J 8 bases short, with 7 bases between. CDR1 and CDR2 from the germline V gene are KGHSH and LQKENI. The CDR3 extends over 12 amino acids. The chain's CDR3 is CASSPMLDEQFF. The CDR3 nucleotides are TGTGCCAGCTCACCAATGCTGGATGAGCAGTTCTTC.

Here the CDR3 reads CASSREGTDKYEQYF. The DNA for the CDR3 is TGCGCCAGCAGCCGGGAGGGGACAGATAAATACGAGCAGTACTTC. The chain employs TRBV4-3 and TRBJ2-7; D possibly uses TRBD1 or TRBD2 (7 bases each). With 4 bases removed from V and 4 bases from J, the gap between germline ends came to 17 bases. CDR1 is LGHNA and CDR2 is YSLEER in the germline V gene. The CDR3 runs 15 residues.

As to this clone: The identical CDR3 is also encoded by other nucleotide sequences in the sample. This chain connects TRBV9 to TRBJ2-2; D ambiguous. V was clipped by 0 bases and J by 4 bases, with 4 bases between them. Per the germline V gene, CDR1 is SGDLS and CDR2 is YYNGEE. The CDR3 loop spans 13 amino acids. The CDR3 protein is CASSVGPTGELFF. The CDR3 DNA reads as TGTGCCAGCAGCGTAGGCCCCACCGGGGAGCTGTTTTTT. The whole variable domain, remainder taken from reference TRBV9 and TRBJ2-2, is DSGVTQTPKHLITATGQRVTLRCSPRSGDLSVYWYQQSLDQGLQFLIQYYNGEERAKGNILERFSAQQFPDLHSELNLSSLELGDSALYFCASSVGPTGELFFGEGSRLTVL.

V gene TRBV7-2 combines with J gene TRBJ2-5; D call uncertain. The CDR3 has 13 amino acids. Germline V gene data show CDR1 as SGHTA and CDR2 as FQGNSA. Trimming took 4 bases from V and 2 from J, leaving 8 bases between them. CDR3 nucleotide sequence: TGTGCCAGCAGCTCCATGGGGCAAGAGACCCAGTACTTC. This gives the protein CASSSMGQETQYF.

The rearrangement uses TRBV6-6 and TRBJ2-6; D is possibly TRBD1 (6 bases). There are 16 residues in the CDR3. CDR1 and CDR2 from the germline V gene are MNHNY and SVGAGI (reference sequence). V was shortened by 6 bases and J by 0 bases, with 12 bases between the two germline ends. CDR3 region: CASSDTGSSGANVLTF. The CDR3 DNA reads TGTGCCAGCAGCGACACAGGGAGCTCTGGGGCCAACGTCCTGACTTTC.